These 14 T cell receptor beta chains share one sample of origin, sequenced in a study of blood T cell repertoires in COVID-19. Using immunoSEQ multiplex PCR, the repertoire was profiled, and TCRdb retains in-frame clones only, with some absent. The sample contains more than 150,000 clones, approximately 87% of which appear only once. Sequenced: peripheral blood. The receptors stem from a man aged 35 to 55 with active or convalescent COVID-19.

The rearrangement links TRBV29-1 to TRBJ1-2, with 8 nucleotides matching TRBD1. This CDR3 has 13 amino acids. Per germline, CDR1 SQVTM and CDR2 ANQGSEA. With 2 bases clipped from V and 4 bases from J, the junction kept 3 bases outside the gene matches. The CDR3 DNA is TGCAGCGTTGAAACAGGGGGGGGCTATGGCTACACCTTC. Translating gives CSVETGGGYGYTF.

This clone was found once. This sequence joins TRBV12-3 or TRBV12-4 and TRBJ1-2; D is ambiguous. Trimming took 5 bases from V and 8 from J, leaving 15 bases between them. The CDR3 spans 13 residues. The CDR3 DNA follows: TGTGCCAGCAGTCTATATCTCGGTTGGGGCTACACCTTC. This gives the protein CASSLYLGWGYTF.

Points on this clone: A much larger clonotype is one base distant, so this may be a read error. Other nucleotide sequences in the sample specify the same CDR3. The J gene is TRBJ2-7, the V gene TRBV6-5; 7 bases line up with TRBD1. The germline V gene has CDR1 MNHEY and CDR2 SVGAGI. With V trimmed by 5 bases and J by 3 bases, 1 base remained unmatched. The CDR3 is made up of 12 amino acids. CDR3 loop: CASSRDSYEQYF. The DNA of the CDR3 is TGTGCCAGCAGTAGGGACAGCTACGAGCAGTACTTC.

V and J are TRBV9 and TRBJ1-2; the match to TRBD1 covers 7 bases. With 0 bases clipped from V and 7 bases from J, the junction kept 12 bases outside the gene matches. Germline loops: CDR1 SGDLS, CDR2 YYNGEE. The CDR3 spans 16 residues. The CDR3 here is CASSVAAGGALGGYTF. The CDR3, as DNA: TGTGCCAGCAGCGTAGCGGCAGGGGGAGCCTTGGGTGGCTACACCTTC.

The chain joins TRBV24-1 to TRBJ1-2; TRBD1 matches 10 bases. J was trimmed by 8 bases and V by 4 bases; bases with no gene match: 3. There are 13 residues in the CDR3. Germline V gene data show CDR1 as KGHDR and CDR2 as SFDVKD. The chain's CDR3 is CATSETGGPGYTF. As DNA, the CDR3 is TGTGCCACCAGTGAGACAGGGGGCCCGGGCTACACCTTC.

The chain is built from TRBV11-1 and TRBJ1-1; D gene uncertain. Germline CDR1 is SGHAT and CDR2 is FQDESV (reference sequence). CDR3 length: 12 residues. V was clipped by 5 bases and J by 1 base, with 5 bases between them. The CDR3 loop reads CASSHPNTEAFF. Written as DNA, the CDR3 is TGTGCCAGCAGCCATCCGAACACTGAAGCTTTCTTT.

The CDR3 region has the DNA TGTGCCAGCAGCCCACGCCCGGAGACTGAAGCTTTCTTT. Translation gives CASSPRPETEAFF. The V call is TRBV5-4, the J call TRBJ1-1; D unresolved. Looked up from germline, CDR1 is SGHNT and CDR2 is YYREEE (reference sequence). V lost 4 bases and J 5 bases, leaving 12 bases between the germline ends. This CDR3 region has 13 residues.

The CDR3 loop is CASSMGLKETQYF. The CDR3 DNA sequence: TGTGCCAGTAGTATGGGACTAAAAGAGACCCAGTACTTC. The V gene is TRBV19, the J gene TRBJ2-5; 7 nucleotides agree with TRBD2. V gave up 3 bases and J gave up 3 bases; unmatched junction bases: 1. This CDR3 spans 13 amino acids. Looked up from germline, CDR1 is LNHDA and CDR2 is SQIVND (reference sequence).

The chain has TRBV7-9 and TRBJ1-1; a possible D gene is TRBD1 (5 bases). CDR3 length: 14 residues. Germline V gene lookup returns CDR1 SEHNR and CDR2 FQNEAQ (reference sequence). Trimming took off 2 bases at V and 8 bases at J, with 15 bases between the two ends. The CDR3 coding sequence is TGTGCCAGCAGCTTATCCCGGACGGGGGTGGAAGCTTTCTTT. Residues: CASSLSRTGVEAFF.

This chain joins TRBV30 and TRBJ2-1; unclear D gene. CDR1 and CDR2 (germline): GTSNPN, SVGIG (reference sequence). This CDR3 contains 11 residues. V was pared by 4 bases and J by 8 bases, with 9 bases between. CDR3 region: CAWKVGYEQFF. CDR3 nucleotide sequence: TGTGCCTGGAAGGTCGGGTATGAGCAGTTCTTC. Full variable domain (missing parts from reference TRBV30 and TRBJ2-1): SQTIHQWPATLVQPVGSPLSLECTVEGTSNPNLYWYRQAAGRGLQLLFYSVGIGQISSEVPQNLSASRPQDRQFILSSKKLLLSDSGFYLCAWKVGYEQFFGPGTRLTVL.

The gene calls are TRBV6-5 and TRBJ1-2; 8 nucleotides agree with TRBD1. The ends lost 9 bases at V and 7 bases at J; junction bases unmatched: 4. This CDR3 has 11 residues. Per the germline V gene, CDR1 is MNHEY and CDR2 is SVGAGI. CDR3 bases: TGTGCCAGTACAGGGGGGCGTGGCTACACCTTC. This translates into CASTGGRGYTF.

J is TRBJ2-7 and V is TRBV7-2, with 9 bases that match TRBD2. The germline CDR1 and CDR2 sequences are SGHTA and FQGNSA. The CDR3 is 18 residues long. V was clipped by 3 bases and J by 6 bases; unmatched bases: 18. CDR3: CASSFVRGGLGVSSEQYF. Here the CDR3 DNA reads TGTGCCAGCAGCTTTGTGCGGGGGGGCCTTGGGGTTTCATCCGAGCAGTACTTC.

The chain couples TRBV7-2 to TRBJ2-2; a possible D gene is TRBD1 (7 bases). Germline V gene data show CDR1 as SGHTA and CDR2 as FQGNSA. The germline V and J ends were trimmed by 1 base and 4 bases, with 13 bases remaining between them. The CDR3 spans 16 residues. The CDR3 DNA is TGTGCCAGCAGCTTAGACAGGGGAGGTGGCACCGGGGAGCTGTTTTTT. Amino acids: CASSLDRGGGTGELFF.

This clone was seen only once. The chain employs TRBV27 and TRBJ2-3, with 10 bases aligning to TRBD1. The CDR3 contains 17 residues. V was clipped by 6 bases and J by 0 bases; unmatched bases: 9. Per the germline V gene, CDR1 is MNHEY and CDR2 is SMNVEV (reference sequence). The CDR3: CASRRGQGGSSTDTQYF. CDR3 DNA sequence: TGTGCCAGCAGGAGAGGACAGGGGGGCTCTAGCACAGATACGCAGTATTTT.